The 28 T cell receptor beta chains presented below share a single source sample, sequenced in a study of CD8 T cells in ankylosing spondylitis. TCRdb fed the 5' RACE reads into MiXCR, producing one record per CDR3 protein. This sample has 120,000 to 150,000 distinct CDR3 sequences; roughly 8.4% occur once, and the top ten carry 6% to 8%. The sequenced sample was synovial fluid, either unsorted or a sorted T cell fraction (not recorded which). These receptors were taken from a male donor with ankylosing spondylitis.

This clonotype was observed many times. The rearrangement links TRBV28 to TRBJ2-7; the match to TRBD1 covers 10 bases. CDR1 MDHEN and CDR2 SYDVKM come from the germline V gene. The ends lost 3 bases at V and 7 bases at J; junction bases unmatched: 9. This CDR3 region has 15 residues. The CDR3 here is CASSFWTGGRGEQYF. CDR3 nucleotide sequence: TGTGCCAGCAGTTTCTGGACAGGGGGTCGGGGGGAGCAGTACTTC.

This rearrangement joins TRBV28 to TRBJ2-7; D assignment may be TRBD1 or TRBD2 (7 bases each). Per germline, CDR1 MDHEN and CDR2 SYDVKM. Trimming cost V 10 bases and J 2 bases, with 12 bases left between them. The CDR3 sequence is 12 residues long. CDR3 loop: CATGGGAYEQYF. In DNA, the CDR3 is TGTGCCACAGGGGGGGGGGCCTACGAGCAGTACTTC.

This clonotype was recorded at least ten times. Here the CDR3 DNA reads TGTGCCACCAGCAGAGATATCCCGGGACGGAATAATTCACCCCTCCACTTT. Translating it yields CATSRDIPGRNNSPLHF. The chain is built from TRBV15 and TRBJ1-6; D perhaps matches TRBD1 (5 bases). The CDR3 contains 17 residues. Germline V gives CDR1 LNHNV, CDR2 YYDKDF (reference sequence). V shed 0 bases and J shed 5 bases, with 14 bases lying between them.

This clonotype was picked up a small number of times. The chain joins TRBV7-9 to TRBJ1-1; 8 positions agree with TRBD1. The CDR3 has 16 amino acids. Germline assignment: CDR1 SEHNR and CDR2 FQNEAQ (reference sequence). V shed 2 bases and J 1 base; nucleotides not matched to a gene: 6. As DNA, the CDR3 is TGTGCCAGCAGCTTACCTCGAACAGGGGGGAACACTGAAGCTTTCTTT. Protein sequence: CASSLPRTGGNTEAFF.

This clonotype has ten or more counts. The chain is built from TRBV28 and TRBJ2-2; a possible D gene is TRBD2 (6 bases). V was pared by 7 bases and J by 3 bases, with 15 bases between. The CDR3 is 15 amino acids. Germline-derived CDR1 and CDR2 are MDHEN and SYDVKM. The CDR3 spells CASIPIGGYTGELFF. In DNA form, the CDR3 reads TGTGCCAGCATCCCCATTGGGGGGTACACCGGGGAGCTGTTTTTT.

In its sample, this clonotype was seen many times. The chain has TRBV12-3 or TRBV12-4 and TRBJ2-5, with TRBD2 matching 12 bases. The CDR3 consists of 13 residues. Trimming removed 5 bases from V and 9 bases from J; junction bases left unmatched: 4. CDR3 protein: CASSRLAGVAQYF. The CDR3 DNA is TGTGCCAGCAGTCGACTAGCGGGAGTGGCCCAGTACTTC.

The rearrangement uses TRBV5-1 and TRBJ2-1; D is uncertain. Germline-derived CDR1 and CDR2 are SGHRS and YFSETQ. The CDR3 spans 14 residues. The germline V and J ends were trimmed by 0 bases and 6 bases, with 10 bases remaining between them. CDR3 bases: TGCGCCAGCAGCTTGGAGGTACAAATCAATGAGCAGTTCTTC. Its translation is CASSLEVQINEQFF.

This chain links TRBV15 with TRBJ2-2; 10 nucleotides agree with TRBD2. CDR3 length: 18 amino acids. V lost 1 base, J lost 2 bases, and 7 bases stayed unmatched. Germline V CDR1 and CDR2: LNHNV, YYDKDF (reference sequence). This CDR3 is CATSRASSGRTNTGELFF. CDR3 nucleotide sequence: TGTGCCACCAGCAGAGCAAGTAGCGGGAGGACCAACACCGGGGAGCTGTTTTTT.

There are a few counts of this clonotype. The chain recombines TRBV5-4 with TRBJ2-1; the match to TRBD2 covers 8 bases. With V trimmed by 3 bases and J by 6 bases, 5 bases remained unmatched. Germline V gives CDR1 SGHNT, CDR2 YYREEE (reference sequence). The CDR3 runs to 14 residues. This CDR3 is CASSWAAGANEQFF. The CDR3 DNA sequence: TGTGCCAGCAGCTGGGCAGCGGGGGCCAATGAGCAGTTCTTC.

The chain joins TRBV4-3 to TRBJ1-2; TRBD1 is a possible D gene (5 bases). Germline V gene lookup returns CDR1 LGHNA and CDR2 YSLEER. The V and J ends lost 4 bases and 7 bases respectively, with 13 bases between them. The CDR3 covers 13 residues. CDR3 DNA: TGCGCCAGCAGCCCCCGGGACGGCGGTGGCTACACCTTC. Translating gives CASSPRDGGGYTF.

Many counts were recorded for this clonotype. This rearrangement joins TRBV6-2 or TRBV6-3 to TRBJ2-2; no firm D call. This CDR3 comprises 16 residues. V lost 5 bases, J lost 1 base, and 14 bases lay in between. CDR1 is MNHEY and CDR2 is SVGEGT in the germline V gene. The CDR3 nucleotides are TGTGCCAGCAGTAACTTCTTAAAATGGAACACCGGGGAGCTGTTTTTT. This encodes CASSNFLKWNTGELFF.

At least ten counts were recorded for this clonotype. The chain employs TRBV28 and TRBJ1-3, with 9 bases matching TRBD1. This CDR3 contains 15 residues. The ends lost 7 bases at V and 0 bases at J; junction bases unmatched: 4. CDR1 is MDHEN, CDR2 SYDVKM, per germline. This CDR3 reads CASNTGGSSGNTIYF. In DNA, the CDR3 is TGTGCCAGCAACACAGGGGGCTCCTCTGGAAACACCATATATTTT.

This clonotype occurred many times. The chain combines TRBV20-1 with TRBJ2-1, with 8 positions matching TRBD2. The CDR3 has 14 amino acids. Germline V CDR1 and CDR2: DFQATT, SNEGSKA (reference sequence). The junction had 6 bases not matched to a gene; V was cut back by 1 base and J by 7 bases. CDR3 amino acids: CSARGERGYNEQFF. DNA of the CDR3: TGCAGTGCTAGAGGGGAGCGGGGGTATAATGAGCAGTTCTTC.

The chain joins TRBV11-1 to TRBJ2-5; 7 bases are shared with TRBD1. V lost 5 bases and J lost 1; bases outside the gene matches: 7. Germline lookup yields CDR1 SGHAT and CDR2 FQDESV (reference sequence). This CDR3 contains 15 residues. The chain's CDR3 is CASSRGTAIQETQYF. The CDR3 DNA follows: TGTGCCAGCAGCCGAGGGACAGCTATCCAAGAGACCCAGTACTTC.

This chain links TRBV7-9 with TRBJ2-1; 8 bases align to TRBD1. Germline lookup yields CDR1 SEHNR and CDR2 FQNEAQ (reference sequence). Trimming removed 5 bases from V and 9 bases from J; junction bases left unmatched: 9. The CDR3 length is 14 residues. The CDR3 sequence is CASSPTRDRTEQFF. The CDR3 DNA is TGTGCCAGCAGCCCCACCCGGGACAGGACTGAGCAGTTCTTC.

There are many counts of this clonotype. The J gene is TRBJ1-1, the V gene TRBV18, with D perhaps matching TRBD1 (5 bases). The CDR3 runs to 15 residues. Germline V CDR1 and CDR2: KGHSH, LQKENI. Trimming stripped 5 bases from V and 7 bases from J, with 20 bases between. The CDR3 nucleotides are TGTGCCAGCTCAATAAGACAAACGGGGACGGTTGAAGCTTTCTTT. The encoded protein is CASSIRQTGTVEAFF.

The rearrangement links TRBV7-9 to TRBJ2-1; 7 positions match TRBD2. This CDR3 is 14 amino acids long. From germline, CDR1 is SEHNR and CDR2 FQNEAQ (reference sequence). The J segment lost 12 bases and the V segment lost 7 bases, leaving 15 bases of the junction unmatched. CDR3 in DNA: TGTGCCAGCACCCTGTGGGGGAGGGAAATAGGGCAGTTCTTC. Residues: CASTLWGREIGQFF.

This clonotype has a handful of counts. The chain combines TRBV3-1 with TRBJ2-3; TRBD2 agrees at 12 bases. From germline, CDR1 is LGHDT and CDR2 YNNKEL (reference sequence). Trimming cost V 4 bases and J 3 bases; bases outside gene matches: 5. CDR3 length: 16 residues. As DNA, the CDR3 is TGTGCCAGCAGCCGCGCTAGCGGGGGGGCGACAGATACGCAGTATTTT. Translating it yields CASSRASGGATDTQYF.

This sequence joins TRBV4-2 and TRBJ2-3, with a tentative D call TRBD2 (6 bases). CDR1 and CDR2 (germline): LGHNA, YNFKEQ. This CDR3 has 16 amino acids. Trimming shortened V by 0 bases and J by 0 bases, and 10 bases separated the two germline ends. The CDR3 sequence: CASSQEGLTSTDTQYF. In DNA, the CDR3 is TGTGCCAGCAGCCAAGAGGGACTGACTAGCACAGATACGCAGTATTTT.

This clonotype showed up just a few times. This chain joins TRBV28 and TRBJ1-3; D is perhaps TRBD1 (5 bases). Germline V gene data show CDR1 as MDHEN and CDR2 as SYDVKM. The CDR3 loop spans 18 amino acids. The V end was cut by 1 base, the J end by 6 bases, with 22 bases between. CDR3 residues: CASSLLSAVGVATNTIYF. Written as DNA, the CDR3 is TGTGCCAGCAGTTTATTGTCGGCAGTGGGGGTAGCGACAAACACCATATATTTT.

A few counts support this clonotype. The chain carries TRBV7-6 and TRBJ2-7; weak D call: TRBD1 (6 bases). Trimming shortened V by 1 base and J by 2 bases, and 9 bases separated the two germline ends. The CDR3 consists of 14 residues. Germline CDR1 and CDR2: SGHVS and FNYEAQ. CDR3 loop: CASSLDEGAYEQYF. CDR3 nucleotides: TGTGCCAGCAGCTTAGATGAGGGGGCCTACGAGCAGTACTTC.

The gene calls are TRBV9 and TRBJ2-2; D is undetermined. The germline gives CDR1 SGDLS, CDR2 YYNGEE. The length of the CDR3 is 15 residues. Deletions cut 4 bases from V and 5 bases from J, with 15 bases between. CDR3 residues: CASSTRGAWTGELFF. The CDR3 DNA sequence: TGTGCCAGCAGCACAAGAGGCGCGTGGACCGGGGAGCTGTTTTTT. Together with reference TRBV9 and TRBJ2-2, the CDR3 gives the full variable domain: DSGVTQTPKHLITATGQRVTLRCSPRSGDLSVYWYQQSLDQGLQFLIQYYNGEERAKGNILERFSAQQFPDLHSELNLSSLELGDSALYFCASSTRGAWTGELFFGEGSRLTVL.

This clonotype was observed at least ten times. The chain recombines TRBV28 with TRBJ1-5; no reliable D call. V lost 4 bases, J lost 6 bases, and 19 bases lay in between. The CDR3 contains 16 residues. The germline gives CDR1 MDHEN, CDR2 SYDVKM. CDR3 loop: CASSSSPRDATQPQHF. CDR3 sequence (DNA): TGTGCCAGCAGTTCCTCTCCAAGGGATGCCACTCAGCCCCAGCATTTT. The full variable domain, in which reference TRBV28 and TRBJ1-5 provide the parts outside the CDR3, is DVKVTQSSRYLVKRTGEKVFLECVQDMDHENMFWYRQDPGLGLRLIYFSYDVKMKEKGDIPEGYSVSREKKERFSLILESASTNQTSMYLCASSSSPRDATQPQHFGDGTRLSIL.

This clonotype was counted many times. The chain is built from TRBV20-1 and TRBJ2-5, with 9 bases fitting TRBD2. With V trimmed by 0 bases and J by 5 bases, 7 bases remained unmatched. Germline V gene lookup returns CDR1 DFQATT and CDR2 SNEGSKA (reference sequence). CDR3 size: 15 residues. The CDR3 DNA follows: TGCAGTGCTAGAGATGTAGCGGGGGCGACGGAGACCCAGTACTTC. It yields the protein CSARDVAGATETQYF.

J is TRBJ1-2 and V is TRBV18, with 7 bases that match TRBD1. The CDR3 totals 14 residues. The germline CDR1 and CDR2 sequences are KGHSH and LQKENI. Losses at the gene ends were 2 bases for V and 4 bases for J; bases not matched to a gene: 4. The CDR3 DNA is TGTGCCAGCTCACCAGCAGGGGGAAGCTATGGCTACACCTTC. It codes for CASSPAGGSYGYTF.

The sample holds many counts of this clonotype. This rearrangement joins TRBV5-1 to TRBJ1-1, with a tentative D call TRBD1 (5 bases). Looked up from germline, CDR1 is SGHRS and CDR2 is YFSETQ. Trimming stripped 1 base from V and 1 base from J, with 14 bases between. CDR3 length: 16 amino acids. CDR3 bases: TGCGCCAGCAGCTTGAGCCCCTCGACAGCGAACACTGAAGCTTTCTTT. Its translation: CASSLSPSTANTEAFF.

This clonotype appeared many times. This chain joins TRBV5-4 and TRBJ2-3, with 12 positions matching TRBD2. With V trimmed by 4 bases and J by 5 bases, 5 bases remained unmatched. CDR3 length equals 15 residues. Germline V gene lookup returns CDR1 SGHNT and CDR2 YYREEE (reference sequence). This CDR3 reads CASSPTSGGGDTQYF. For the CDR3, the DNA is TGTGCCAGCAGCCCGACTAGCGGGGGAGGAGATACGCAGTATTTT.

This clonotype was observed a few times. V usage is TRBV20-1 and J usage is TRBJ2-3, with 9 bases lining up with TRBD2. V dropped 6 bases and J dropped 1; count of bases not matched to a gene: 5. Germline CDR1 is DFQATT and CDR2 is SNEGSKA (reference sequence). The CDR3 is made up of 14 amino acids. This CDR3 reads CSASKREGTDTQYF. The CDR3 DNA follows: TGCAGTGCAAGCAAGCGGGAGGGCACAGATACGCAGTATTTT.